This passage covers 9 T cell receptor beta chains from one sample sequenced in a study of blood T cell repertoires in COVID-19 (dated by TCRdb to the early 2020s). The protocol used for the library was the immunoSEQ multiplex PCR assay. Sourced from immuneACCESS, this table was stored by TCRdb with only in-frame sequences that have V and J called. A share of the clones is absent; for the studies checked, an unresolved V gene accounts for under half, and the remainder has no known explanation. The sample records some 180,000 clones, 85% of which are singletons. The top ten constitute 8.2% of the sample. The sequencing input was peripheral blood. Receptors originate from a woman aged 55 to 70 with acute or convalescent COVID-19.

The chain has TRBV5-6 and TRBJ1-2; no firm D call. Trimming cost V 0 bases and J 5 bases, with 14 bases left between them. Germline CDR1 reads SGHDT; CDR2 reads YYEEEE. This CDR3 has 15 residues. The DNA of the CDR3 is TGTGCCAGCAGCTTGGCATCCCCCGGAGGATATGGCTACACCTTC. Its protein product is CASSLASPGGYGYTF.

This chain uses TRBV7-9 with TRBJ2-2; D is ambiguous. Germline V gives CDR1 SEHNR, CDR2 FQNEAQ (reference sequence). V lost 6 bases to trimming and J lost 5 bases, with 10 bases between them. The CDR3 is 13 residues long. In nucleotides, the CDR3 is TGTGCCAGCAGTAGGCGGTTTACCGGGGAGCTGTTTTTT. It yields the protein CASSRRFTGELFF.

This clone was detected only once. The V call is TRBV6-5, the J call TRBJ1-4, with D tentatively TRBD1 (5 bases). V lost 11 bases and J 8 bases, leaving 15 bases between the germline ends. The germline V gene encodes CDR1 MNHEY and CDR2 SVGAGI. The CDR3 loop spans 12 amino acids. The chain's CDR3 is CAVTGGREKLFF. The CDR3 DNA is TGTGCCGTCACCGGGGGGAGGGAAAAACTGTTTTTT.

This chain uses TRBV29-1 with TRBJ1-3; no clear D gene. V lost 6 bases and J 3 bases, leaving 12 bases between the germline ends. The CDR3 length is 13 residues. Germline V CDR1 and CDR2: SQVTM, ANQGSEA. CDR3 in DNA: TGCAGCGTGACATTTCTGGGTGGAAACACCATATATTTT. Protein: CSVTFLGGNTIYF.

This chain links TRBV10-3 with TRBJ2-2; 7 bases fit TRBD1. Trimming cost V 6 bases and J 7 bases; bases outside gene matches: 8. The CDR3 contains 14 residues. Germline CDR1 and CDR2: ENHRY and SYGVKD. CDR3 sequence (DNA): TGTGCCATCAGAGGGGACAGAGCCGGCGGGGAGCTGTTTTTT. Residues: CAIRGDRAGGELFF.

The V call is TRBV10-3, the J call TRBJ2-7; TRBD1 agrees at 11 bases. CDR3 length: 14 residues. After removal of 5 bases from V and 5 bases from J, the junction contained 5 bases not matched to a gene. Germline CDR1 reads ENHRY; CDR2 reads SYGVKD. In DNA, the CDR3 is TGTGCCATCAGTCCTGGACAGGGGGCCCACGAGCAGTACGTC. Amino acids: CAISPGQGAHEQYV.

The J gene is TRBJ2-2, the V gene TRBV6-5; D not resolved. V shed 2 bases and J shed 3 bases, with 7 bases lying between them. The CDR3 covers 14 residues. Germline V gives CDR1 MNHEY, CDR2 SVGAGI. CDR3 sequence: CASSYTSDTGELFF. The DNA for the CDR3 is TGTGCCAGCAGTTACACGTCGGACACCGGGGAGCTGTTTTTT.

The chain combines TRBV19 with TRBJ1-5, with 7 nucleotides matching TRBD1. The V gene end was trimmed by 4 bases and the J gene end by 2 bases; junction bases not matched to a gene: 8. The CDR3 length is 16 residues. CDR1 LNHDA and CDR2 SQIVND come from the germline V gene (reference sequence). The CDR3 DNA reads as TGTGCCAGTAGTAGCCCGACAGGGTTCGGCAATCAGCCCCAGCATTTT. Protein sequence: CASSSPTGFGNQPQHF. The full variable domain, completed using reference TRBV19 and TRBJ1-5, is DGGITQSPKYLFRKEGQNVTLSCEQNLNHDAMYWYRQDPGQGLRLIYYSQIVNDFQKGDIAEGYSVSREKKESFPLTVTSAQKNPTAFYLCASSSPTGFGNQPQHFGDGTRLSIL.

The V gene is TRBV29-1, the J gene TRBJ1-1; D gene unclear. Germline values: CDR1 SQVTM, CDR2 ANQGSEA. V lost 7 bases and J 1 base, leaving 16 bases between the germline ends. The CDR3 is 14 amino acids. The CDR3 loop reads CSGREPLPNTEAFF. The CDR3 DNA is TGCAGCGGGAGGGAGCCCCTGCCGAACACTGAAGCTTTCTTT.